What follows are 22 T cell receptor beta chains derived from one specimen sequenced in a study of shared clonotypes between healthy human individuals. Profiling relied on immunoSEQ multiplex PCR, and the TCRdb table lists in-frame clones only, not all of them. The table records some 1.5 million clones, 98% of them present only once. The sample was naive CD4+ T cells sorted from blood. Stated subset: CD45RA+ positively selected. These TCRs come from a man aged 30-40 years in good health.

To note about this clone: This sample also contains other DNA sequences that code for the same CDR3. This chain connects TRBV11-3 to TRBJ2-1; D not resolved. CDR1 and CDR2 (germline): SGHNT, YENEEA. V lost 1 base and J 9 bases, leaving 4 bases between the germline ends. The length of the CDR3 is 11 residues. CDR3 nucleotide sequence: TGTGCCAGCAGCTTAGGGGTTGAGCAGTTCTTC. It is translated as CASSLGVEQFF.

Here the CDR3 DNA reads TGTGCCAGCAGGCGGACTAGCGGGAAACGCTACGAGCAGTACTTC. This sequence encodes CASRRTSGKRYEQYF. This sequence joins TRBV11-2 and TRBJ2-7; 12 positions agree with TRBD2. CDR1 is SGHAT, CDR2 FQNNGV, per germline. V dropped 6 bases and J dropped 3; count of bases not matched to a gene: 6. CDR3 length: 15 residues.

V gene TRBV7-9 combines with J gene TRBJ2-2; D unclear. There are 12 residues in the CDR3. Trimming removed 8 bases from V and 1 base from J, with 5 bases in between. Germline loops: CDR1 SEHNR, CDR2 FQNEAQ (reference sequence). For the CDR3, the DNA is TGTGCCAGCGGGGTGAACACCGGGGAGCTGTTTTTT. Translated: CASGVNTGELFF.

The rearrangement uses TRBV11-2 and TRBJ1-2; perhaps TRBD1 as D (5 bases). V dropped 5 bases and J dropped 3 bases, with 13 bases sitting between them. In germline, CDR1 is SGHAT, CDR2 FQNNGV. CDR3 size: 14 residues. Written as DNA, the CDR3 is TGTGCCAGCAGCCCCTTGAGACAGTACTATGGCTACACCTTC. This translates into CASSPLRQYYGYTF.

This chain uses TRBV20-1 with TRBJ2-7, with a weak D call TRBD2 (6 bases). V lost 6 bases and J 7 bases, leaving 13 bases between the germline ends. Germline CDR1 reads DFQATT; CDR2 reads SNEGSKA (reference sequence). CDR3 length: 11 residues. This chain's CDR3 is CSARRAKEQYF. CDR3 nucleotide sequence: TGCAGTGCCAGGAGGGCCAAGGAGCAGTACTTC.

This clone was seen just once. The genes are TRBV7-9 and TRBJ2-1; D is possibly TRBD1 or TRBD2 (5 bases each). The CDR3 has 15 residues. The V gene's germline CDR1 is SEHNR and CDR2 FQNEAQ (reference sequence). V lost 3 bases and J lost 8, with 17 bases in between. The CDR3 here is CASSFRDLRRDEQFF. The CDR3 coding sequence is TGTGCCAGCAGCTTCCGGGACCTTCGGCGCGATGAGCAGTTCTTC. The full variable domain, its missing parts supplied by reference TRBV7-9 and TRBJ2-1, is DTGVSQNPRHKITKRGQNVTFRCDPISEHNRLYWYRQTLGQGPEFLTYFQNEAQLEKSRLLSDRFSAERPKGSFSTLEIQRTEQGDSAMYLCASSFRDLRRDEQFFGPGTRLTVL.

The chain is built from TRBV5-1 and TRBJ2-5; tentative D call: TRBD2 (6 bases). Germline V gene data show CDR1 as SGHRS and CDR2 as YFSETQ. Trimming stripped 0 bases from V and 5 bases from J, with 11 bases between. CDR3 length: 14 amino acids. The CDR3 reads CASSLGGLHETQYF. Written as DNA, the CDR3 is TGCGCCAGCAGCTTGGGGGGACTGCATGAGACCCAGTACTTC.

The CDR3 nucleotides read TGTGCCAGCGCCCTTGTCGGGGGACCCCACGAGCAGTACTTC. This codes for CASALVGGPHEQYF. The chain is built from TRBV6-1 and TRBJ2-7; the D gene is possibly TRBD2 (6 bases). The CDR3 runs to 14 residues. From germline, CDR1 is MNHNS and CDR2 SASEGT. The V end was cut by 8 bases, the J end by 5 bases, with 19 bases between.

This clone is a singleton in its sample. The chain couples TRBV23-1 to TRBJ2-5; 11 bases fit TRBD2. TRBV23-1 is an ORF, with its function uncertain. V was pared by 7 bases and J by 2 bases, with 12 bases of the junction left unmatched. This CDR3 is 17 amino acids long. CDR3 DNA sequence: TGCGCCAGCAAGGACAGGGGACTAGCGGAGAGACAAGAGACCCAGTACTTC. Its protein is CASKDRGLAERQETQYF.

This rearrangement joins TRBV29-1 to TRBJ1-2; no clear D gene. V lost 7 bases and J 4 bases, leaving 10 bases between the germline ends. From germline, CDR1 is SQVTM and CDR2 ANQGSEA. This CDR3 is 11 amino acids long. The CDR3 nucleotides read TGCAGCGGAGGAGAAGGCTATGGCTACACCTTC. Its translation is CSGGEGYGYTF.

Notes on this clone: A junction boundary mismatches the germline segment, possibly from a read error. Here the CDR3 reads CATSRDWNSRHF. The CDR3 DNA reads TGTGCCACCAGCAGAGATTGGAATTCTCGGCACTTC. The gene calls are TRBV15 and TRBJ2-7; unclear D gene. This CDR3 comprises 12 residues. Germline-derived CDR1 and CDR2 are LNHNV and YYDKDF (reference sequence). Full variable domain (rest looked up from reference TRBV15 and TRBJ2-7): DAMVIQNPRYQVTQFGKPVTLSCSQTLNHNVMYWYQQKSSQAPKLLFHYYDKDFNNEADTPDNFQSRRPNTSFCFLDIRSPGLGDTAMYLCATSRDWNSRHFGPGTRLTVT.

The sample holds one count of this clone. This rearrangement joins TRBV18 to TRBJ1-5, with D perhaps TRBD1 (6 bases). CDR1 and CDR2 (germline): KGHSH, LQKENI. V gave up 5 bases and J gave up 0 bases, with 11 bases separating them. The CDR3 is 15 amino acids. CDR3 sequence: CASSKGDGSNQPQHF. The DNA of the CDR3 is TGTGCCAGCTCAAAGGGGGACGGTAGCAATCAGCCCCAGCATTTT.

The genes are TRBV6-1 and TRBJ1-4; D ambiguous. Trimming left V 6 bases short and J 3 bases short, with 11 bases between. This CDR3 has 14 residues. The germline gives CDR1 MNHNS, CDR2 SASEGT. CDR3 loop: CASSPFAANEKLFF. The CDR3 DNA reads TGTGCCAGCAGCCCCTTCGCAGCTAATGAAAAACTGTTTTTT.

CDR3 coding DNA: TGTGCCAGCAGGGGATTCGCCAGAGGCACTGAAGCTTTCTTT. Translated: CASRGFARGTEAFF. The rearrangement joins TRBV6-5 to TRBJ1-1, with D unclear. Trimming cost V 6 bases and J 4 bases, with 15 bases left between them. The germline V gene has CDR1 MNHEY and CDR2 SVGAGI. The CDR3 sequence is 14 residues long.

V is TRBV19 and J is TRBJ2-1; D ambiguous. The CDR3 has 16 residues. V gave up 4 bases and J gave up 0 bases, with 13 bases separating them. Germline CDR1 and CDR2: LNHDA and SQIVND (reference sequence). This CDR3 is CASSTYPWPSYNEQFF. CDR3 DNA sequence: TGTGCCAGTAGTACCTATCCTTGGCCCTCCTACAATGAGCAGTTCTTC.

CDR3 coding DNA: TGTGCCAGCAGCGTAGGCGGGAGGGCGGGAGGTCAAGAGACCCAGTACTTC. Amino acid sequence: CASSVGGRAGGQETQYF. The chain carries TRBV9 and TRBJ2-5; 9 nucleotides match TRBD2. Germline lookup yields CDR1 SGDLS and CDR2 YYNGEE. V lost 0 bases to trimming and J lost 2 bases; unmatched junction nucleotides: 8. The CDR3 contains 17 residues.

J is TRBJ1-5 and V is TRBV19; TRBD1 might be the D (5 bases). The CDR3 covers 14 residues. Trimming removed 3 bases from V and 14 bases from J, with 20 bases in between. Germline CDR1 is LNHDA and CDR2 is SQIVND (reference sequence). In nucleotides, the CDR3 is TGTGCCAGTAGTATCCCCGGGGGTACCCCCCGCAAGCATTTT. Translation gives CASSIPGGTPRKHF.

J is TRBJ2-1 and V is TRBV9; 8 nucleotides match TRBD2. V was clipped by 0 bases and J by 8 bases; unmatched bases: 7. Germline V gene data show CDR1 as SGDLS and CDR2 as YYNGEE. This CDR3 contains 15 residues. The CDR3 region is CASSVVGLGTDEQFF. The CDR3 coding sequence is TGTGCCAGCAGCGTAGTGGGACTAGGGACCGATGAGCAGTTCTTC. The full variable domain, rest sourced from reference TRBV9 and TRBJ2-1, is DSGVTQTPKHLITATGQRVTLRCSPRSGDLSVYWYQQSLDQGLQFLIQYYNGEERAKGNILERFSAQQFPDLHSELNLSSLELGDSALYFCASSVVGLGTDEQFFGPGTRLTVL.

Points on this clone: This sample also contains other DNA sequences that code for the same CDR3. The genes are TRBV28 and TRBJ1-2; maybe TRBD1 (5 bases). This CDR3 region has 13 residues. The V gene's germline CDR1 is MDHEN and CDR2 SYDVKM. Trimming cost V 3 bases and J 2 bases, with 7 bases left between them. Here the CDR3 DNA reads TGTGCCAGCAGTTTGGGGCAGAACTATGGCTACACCTTC. Its protein product is CASSLGQNYGYTF.

The chain couples TRBV15 to TRBJ2-7; no firm D call. Germline-derived CDR1 and CDR2 are LNHNV and YYDKDF (reference sequence). Between the trimmed V and J ends, which lost 4 bases and 0 bases, there was a span of 4 bases. The CDR3 has 12 amino acids. The CDR3 DNA reads as TGTGCCACCAGCACCTACTCCTACGAGCAGTACTTC. Residues: CATSTYSYEQYF.

The chain joins TRBV10-3 to TRBJ1-1, with D maybe TRBD1 (6 bases). Germline V gene data show CDR1 as ENHRY and CDR2 as SYGVKD. Trimming removed 3 bases from V and 1 base from J, with 15 bases in between. The CDR3 length is 16 residues. Here the CDR3 reads CAISETKGQTNTEAFF. In DNA form, the CDR3 reads TGTGCCATCAGTGAAACGAAAGGACAGACGAACACTGAAGCTTTCTTT.

Concerning this clone itself: The sample contains more than one DNA sequence encoding this CDR3. This chain joins TRBV27 and TRBJ1-4; D is ambiguous. There are 14 residues in the CDR3. In germline, CDR1 is MNHEY, CDR2 SMNVEV (reference sequence). V lost 1 base and J lost 4, with 7 bases in between. The CDR3 loop is CASSLFRGNEKLFF. The CDR3 DNA is TGTGCCAGCAGTTTATTCCGGGGTAATGAAAAACTGTTTTTT.